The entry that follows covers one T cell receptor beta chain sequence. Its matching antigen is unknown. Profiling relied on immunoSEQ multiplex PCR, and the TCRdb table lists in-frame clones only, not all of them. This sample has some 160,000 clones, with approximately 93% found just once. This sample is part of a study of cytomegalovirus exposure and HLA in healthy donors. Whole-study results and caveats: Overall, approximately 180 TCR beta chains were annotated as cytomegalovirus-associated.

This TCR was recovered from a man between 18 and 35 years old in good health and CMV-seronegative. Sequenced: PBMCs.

Written as DNA, the CDR3 is TGCGCCAGCAGCTTGGACCGGGACAGTCTAGGCGGGGAAAAACTGTTTTTT. Residues: CASSLDRDSLGGEKLFF. The chain has TRBV5-1 and TRBJ1-4; TRBD1 matches at 7 bases. Germline V gene lookup returns CDR1 SGHRS and CDR2 YFSETQ. The V gene end was trimmed by 0 bases and the J gene end by 8 bases; junction bases not matched to a gene: 13. This CDR3 comprises 17 residues.